This T cell receptor (beta chain) was documented in a study of T cell responses to AZD1222 COVID-19 vaccine. General study points: Unmutated regions of variants are reportedly targeted by nearly half of spike-specific TCRs. Every sample of the repertoires postdated the peak T cell response.

CDR1 and CDR2 from the germline V gene are SGHRS and YFSETQ. The germline V and J ends were trimmed by 4 bases and 4 bases, with 14 bases remaining between them. This CDR3 has 14 residues. Comment on this clone: Antigen unknown.

The repertoire was sequenced with immunoSEQ multiplex PCR; TCRdb's copy has only in-frame clones and lacks some. This table has roughly 150,000 clones, 80% to 90% appearing once. The chain uses TRBV5-1 and TRBJ1-2; tentatively, D is TRBD1 (6 bases). The starting material was peripheral blood, obtained on day 0 of AZD1222 vaccination. This sequence originates from an adult in good health. CDR3 sequence (DNA): TGCGCCAGCAGCCTAGCACAGGGTATCTATGGCTACACCTTC. It translates to CASSLAQGIYGYTF.